Each of the 6 T cell receptor beta chains below was sequenced from the same sample in a study of blood T cell repertoires in COVID-19. The protocol was immunoSEQ multiplex PCR, while the TCRdb copy is restricted to in-frame clones and leaves out a portion. Among some 450,000 clones listed, 88% were seen once. Specimen: peripheral blood. The source is a woman aged 45-60 years with COVID-19, enrolled during active disease.

The chain has TRBV4-1 and TRBJ1-2, with D unclear. The CDR3 sequence is 14 residues long. Per the germline V gene, CDR1 is MGHRA and CDR2 is YSYEKL. Trimming removed 3 bases from V and 1 base from J, with 9 bases in between. CDR3 in amino acids: CASSQEVGNYGYTF. The CDR3 nucleotides read TGCGCCAGCAGCCAGGAGGTTGGTAACTATGGCTACACCTTC.

This clone was counted once. The chain is built from TRBV7-9 and TRBJ2-2; 8 bases line up with TRBD1. This CDR3 region has 16 residues. The V segment lost 5 bases and the J segment 2 bases; nucleotides outside the gene matches: 7. Germline-derived CDR1 and CDR2 are SEHNR and FQNEAQ (reference sequence). The chain's CDR3 is CASSPGQGQNTGELFF. CDR3 DNA sequence: TGTGCCAGCAGCCCCGGACAGGGACAAAACACCGGGGAGCTGTTTTTT.

This clone was counted a single time. V usage is TRBV2 and J usage is TRBJ1-1; a weak D match, TRBD1 (6 bases). Germline V gene data show CDR1 as SNHLY and CDR2 as FYNNEI. Trimming took off 4 bases at V and 1 base at J, with 7 bases between the two ends. The CDR3 totals 13 residues. CDR3 amino acids: CASSGTANTEAFF. Written as DNA, the CDR3 is TGTGCCAGCAGTGGGACAGCGAACACTGAAGCTTTCTTT.

This chain uses TRBV3-1 (or the pseudogene TRBV3-2) with TRBJ1-2, with D perhaps matching TRBD1 (5 bases). The CDR3 is made up of 15 amino acids. Germline V CDR1 and CDR2: LGHDT, YNNKEL (reference sequence). The V and J ends lost 1 base and 5 bases respectively, with 14 bases between them. The CDR3 DNA sequence: TGTGCCAGCAGCCAAGGACAGAGCCGGGGGTATGGCTACACCTTC. It codes for CASSQGQSRGYGYTF.

This rearrangement joins TRBV29-1 to TRBJ1-2; D possibly corresponds to TRBD1 (5 bases). V was shortened by 4 bases and J by 0 bases, with 12 bases between the two germline ends. This CDR3 comprises 14 residues. CDR1 is SQVTM, CDR2 ANQGSEA, per germline. The CDR3 loop reads CSVGTGSANYGYTF. In DNA form, the CDR3 reads TGCAGCGTTGGCACAGGATCCGCTAACTATGGCTACACCTTC.

This clone occurred a few times. The chain is built from TRBV27 and TRBJ2-7; 11 nucleotides agree with TRBD2. The J segment lost 2 bases and the V segment lost 4 bases, leaving 4 bases of the junction unmatched. Per the germline V gene, CDR1 is MNHEY and CDR2 is SMNVEV (reference sequence). The CDR3 has 15 residues. In DNA form, the CDR3 reads TGTGCCAGCAGTTCCGGGACTAGCGGAACCTACGAGCAGTACTTC. This encodes CASSSGTSGTYEQYF.